These T cell receptor beta chains were read from a single sample in a study of blood T cells in healthy people across ages. Each CDR3 protein is one row after TCRdb ran MiXCR on the 5' RACE reads. In the table there are around 780,000 distinct CDR3 sequences, more than 50% of which are singletons. The sample taken for sequencing was blood. All receptors derive from a man aged 40-49 years in good health. The CDR3 runs from the conserved cysteine through the conserved F or W. D genes are given only for firm matches. Some rows have no size entry. The others give once, few or many, or a class for an expanded clone.

j_gene: TRBJ2-2; v_gene: TRBV28; d_gene: TRBD2; abundance: -; CDR3nt: TGTGCCAGCAGTTCCCTAGCGGGAGTATATACCGGGGAGCTGTTTTTT; CDR3aa: CASSSLAGVYTGELFF
j_gene: TRBJ2-4; v_gene: TRBV4-3; d_gene: TRBD2; abundance: -; CDR3nt: TGCGCCAGCAGCCAAGTCGCGGGAGGGCCGGGGAGTGCGTCCAAAAACATTCAGTACTTC; CDR3aa: CASSQVAGGPGSASKNIQYF
j_gene: TRBJ1-2; v_gene: TRBV12-3/TRBV12-4; d_gene: -; abundance: -; CDR3nt: TGTGCCAGCAGTTTAGATACGGCAAAAGGGGCTTATGGCTACACCTTC; CDR3aa: CASSLDTAKGAYGYTF
j_gene: TRBJ2-1; v_gene: TRBV11-2; d_gene: -; abundance: -; CDR3nt: TGTGCCAGCAGCTATACACAGGGCGGCTCCTACAATGAGCAGTTCTTC; CDR3aa: CASSYTQGGSYNEQFF
j_gene: TRBJ1-4; v_gene: TRBV5-1; d_gene: -; abundance: -; CDR3nt: TGCGCCAGCAGCTCGGACCCGAAGAGGGACCGGGGTGAAAAACTGTTTTTT; CDR3aa: CASSSDPKRDRGEKLFF
j_gene: TRBJ1-1; v_gene: TRBV15; d_gene: -; abundance: -; CDR3nt: TGTGCCACCAGCCTTGGAATGAACACTGAAGCTTTCTTT; CDR3aa: CATSLGMNTEAFF
j_gene: TRBJ1-2; v_gene: TRBV7-2; d_gene: -; abundance: -; CDR3nt: TGTGCCAGCAGCCTCGGGGAGGGACAAAGGACCGGCTACACCTTC; CDR3aa: CASSLGEGQRTGYTF
j_gene: TRBJ2-5; v_gene: TRBV5-1; d_gene: -; abundance: few; CDR3nt: TGCGCCAGCAGCTTGAGGACCGGGAGTGGACAAGAGACCCAGTACTTC; CDR3aa: CASSLRTGSGQETQYF
j_gene: TRBJ1-6; v_gene: TRBV12-3/TRBV12-4; d_gene: -; abundance: -; CDR3nt: TGTGCCAGCAGTTCCTGGCCTCGGGATTCACCCCTCCACTTT; CDR3aa: CASSSWPRDSPLHF
j_gene: TRBJ2-6; v_gene: TRBV20-1; d_gene: TRBD1; abundance: -; CDR3nt: TGCAGTGTTCTCGACAGGGTGACCGGGGCCAACGTCCTGACTTTC; CDR3aa: CSVLDRVTGANVLTF
j_gene: TRBJ2-7; v_gene: TRBV20-1; d_gene: -; abundance: -; CDR3nt: TGCAGTGCTAGACCCGTCGACAGAGAATACGAGCAGTACTTC; CDR3aa: CSARPVDREYEQYF
j_gene: TRBJ1-1; v_gene: TRBV6-2/TRBV6-3; d_gene: -; abundance: -; CDR3nt: TGTGCCAACAGGAACCGGACAGCTGAAGCTTTCTTT; CDR3aa: CANRNRTAEAFF
j_gene: TRBJ1-6; v_gene: TRBV3-1; d_gene: -; abundance: few; CDR3nt: TGTGCCAGCAGCCTCGACCCTAATTCACCCCTCCACTTT; CDR3aa: CASSLDPNSPLHF
j_gene: TRBJ1-2; v_gene: TRBV12-3/TRBV12-4; d_gene: -; abundance: -; CDR3nt: TGTGCCAGCAGCACGGACAGATATGGCTACACCTTC; CDR3aa: CASSTDRYGYTF
j_gene: TRBJ2-1; v_gene: TRBV2; d_gene: -; abundance: -; CDR3nt: TGTGCCAGCAGTGAACAGCGGGCCTTGTCGAATGAGCAGTTCTTC; CDR3aa: CASSEQRALSNEQFF
j_gene: TRBJ1-2; v_gene: TRBV27; d_gene: -; abundance: -; CDR3nt: TGTGCCAGCAGTTTTCGGGGCTCTAACTATGGCTACACCTTC; CDR3aa: CASSFRGSNYGYTF
j_gene: TRBJ2-2; v_gene: TRBV6-2/TRBV6-3; d_gene: TRBD1; abundance: -; CDR3nt: TGTGCCAGTGGACAGGGAAGCACCGGGGAGCTGTTTTTT; CDR3aa: CASGQGSTGELFF
j_gene: TRBJ2-7; v_gene: TRBV19; d_gene: -; abundance: -; CDR3nt: TGTGCCAGTAAAATTAGCGAAAGCTCCTACGAGCAGTACTTC; CDR3aa: CASKISESSYEQYF
j_gene: TRBJ2-5; v_gene: TRBV24-1; d_gene: TRBD1; abundance: -; CDR3nt: TGTGCCACCAGGGAAACAGGGGGAAAAGAGACCCAGTACTTC; CDR3aa: CATRETGGKETQYF
j_gene: TRBJ2-7; v_gene: TRBV5-6; d_gene: -; abundance: -; CDR3nt: TGTGCCAGCAGCTTCCGGGGGACTTCCTACGAGCAGTACTTC; CDR3aa: CASSFRGTSYEQYF
j_gene: TRBJ1-1; v_gene: TRBV15; d_gene: -; abundance: few; CDR3nt: TGTGCCACCAGCAGAGATTTAGGGTCTAACACTGAAGCTTTCTTT; CDR3aa: CATSRDLGSNTEAFF
j_gene: TRBJ2-7; v_gene: TRBV29-1; d_gene: TRBD2; abundance: -; CDR3nt: TGCAGCGTGGAATGGAGGGAGGGAGCCTACGAGCAGTACTTC; CDR3aa: CSVEWREGAYEQYF
j_gene: TRBJ2-6; v_gene: TRBV2; d_gene: -; abundance: -; CDR3nt: TGTGCCAGCAGTGCGCATGGGGTTCAGGGAAGGCTCACTTCTGGGGCCAACGTCCTGACTTTC; CDR3aa: CASSAHGVQGRLTSGANVLTF
j_gene: TRBJ1-2; v_gene: TRBV4-1; d_gene: -; abundance: -; CDR3nt: TGCGCCAGCAGCCAAGATAGTGAGAACTATGGCTACACCTTC; CDR3aa: CASSQDSENYGYTF
j_gene: TRBJ2-2; v_gene: TRBV12-3/TRBV12-4; d_gene: -; abundance: -; CDR3nt: TGTGCCAGCAGTCCTATCATACTCAACACCGGGGAGCTGTTTTTT; CDR3aa: CASSPIILNTGELFF
j_gene: TRBJ2-5; v_gene: TRBV7-9; d_gene: -; abundance: few; CDR3nt: TGTGCCAGCAGCCGACTCAGGGACACCCAAGAGACCCAGTACTTC; CDR3aa: CASSRLRDTQETQYF